A single sample gave rise to the 31 T cell receptor beta chains below, sequenced in a study of CD8 T cells in ankylosing spondylitis. TCRdb processed the 5' RACE reads anew with MiXCR; each CDR3 protein has one entry. This sample has nearly 250,000 distinct CDR3 sequences; over 30% occur once, and the top ten carry around 4.5%. Input material: blood, either unsorted or a sorted T cell fraction (not recorded which). Receptor source: a male donor with ankylosing spondylitis or in good health (not recorded which).

The gene calls are TRBV20-1 and TRBJ1-1, with a weak D call TRBD1 (5 bases). The CDR3 runs 16 residues. Between the trimmed V and J ends, which lost 6 bases and 5 bases, there was a span of 25 bases. CDR1 DFQATT and CDR2 SNEGSKA come from the germline V gene (reference sequence). The CDR3 bases are TGCAGTGCCCCTCCCACGGAACGGGGGACTGGGACTGAAGCTTTCTTT. As protein: CSAPPTERGTGTEAFF.

This sequence joins TRBV10-3 and TRBJ2-7; 8 bases match TRBD1. V dropped 9 bases and J dropped 2; count of bases not matched to a gene: 9. The CDR3 is 14 amino acids. From germline, CDR1 is ENHRY and CDR2 SYGVKD. The CDR3 DNA is TGTGCCATGACAAATGGACAGGGAGCCTACGAGCAGTACTTC. It translates to CAMTNGQGAYEQYF.

The chain carries TRBV30 and TRBJ2-3; D is uncertain. The CDR3 totals 14 residues. Germline V gene sequence: CDR1 GTSNPN, CDR2 SVGIG (reference sequence). V was shortened by 4 bases and J by 1 base, with 12 bases between the two germline ends. DNA for the CDR3: TGTGCCTGGAAGGTAGGGCGAGGCACAGATACGCAGTATTTT. This gives the protein CAWKVGRGTDTQYF.

This chain connects TRBV6-2 or TRBV6-3 to TRBJ2-3; TRBD1 aligns across 9 bases. The CDR3 covers 14 residues. J gave up 3 bases and V 7 bases, and 5 bases lay outside the gene matches. Germline V lookup: CDR1 MNHEY, CDR2 SVGEGT. The CDR3 protein is CASTRDRATDTQYF. Here the CDR3 DNA reads TGTGCCAGCACTCGGGACAGGGCAACAGATACGCAGTATTTT.

The gene calls are TRBV5-1 and TRBJ2-3; weak D call: TRBD2 (7 bases). Trimming shortened V by 2 bases and J by 4 bases, and 11 bases separated the two germline ends. Germline V CDR1 and CDR2: SGHRS, YFSETQ. The CDR3 is made up of 14 amino acids. The CDR3 loop is CASSFGGAADTQYF. In DNA, the CDR3 is TGCGCCAGCAGCTTTGGGGGGGCGGCAGATACGCAGTATTTT. Using reference TRBV5-1 and TRBJ2-3 for the parts outside the CDR3, the full variable domain is KAGVTQTPRYLIKTRGQQVTLSCSPISGHRSVSWYQQTPGQGLQFLFEYFSETQRNKGNFPGRFSGRQFSNSRSEMNVSTLELGDSALYLCASSFGGAADTQYFGPGTRLTVL.

This clonotype was seen only a few times. This chain uses TRBV15 with TRBJ2-3, with a weak D call TRBD2 (7 bases). Germline V gene data show CDR1 as LNHNV and CDR2 as YYDKDF (reference sequence). V lost 3 bases, J lost 5 bases, and 15 bases lay in between. This CDR3 is 15 amino acids long. The CDR3 sequence is CATSRRGGARDTQYF. DNA of the CDR3: TGTGCCACCAGCAGGAGAGGGGGGGCGAGAGATACGCAGTATTTT.

V is TRBV7-3 and J is TRBJ1-3; 7 positions match TRBD1. J was trimmed by 2 bases and V by 1 base; bases with no gene match: 5. This CDR3 is 16 amino acids long. Germline-derived CDR1 and CDR2 are SGHTA and FQGTGA. CDR3 region: CASSLSPTGTGNTIYF. The DNA of the CDR3 is TGTGCCAGCAGCTTAAGCCCGACAGGGACTGGAAACACCATATATTTT. Full variable domain (rest looked up from reference TRBV7-3 and TRBJ1-3): GAGVSQTPSNKVTEKGKYVELRCDPISGHTALYWYRQSLGQGPEFLIYFQGTGAADDSGLPNDRFFAVRPEGSVSTLKIQRTERGDSAVYLCASSLSPTGTGNTIYFGEGSWLTVV.

This clonotype has only a few counts. The V gene is TRBV10-3, the J gene TRBJ2-7, with D unclear. The germline gives CDR1 ENHRY, CDR2 SYGVKD. This CDR3 region has 13 residues. Trimming cost V 2 bases and J 4 bases, with 9 bases left between them. CDR3 nucleotides: TGTGCCATCAGTGAGAACCCTTTGTACGAGCAGTACTTC. It codes for CAISENPLYEQYF.

Only a few counts were recorded for this clonotype. The rearrangement links TRBV20-1 to TRBJ2-3; 10 positions agree with TRBD2. CDR3 length: 15 residues. Trimming removed 5 bases from V and 0 bases from J; junction bases left unmatched: 5. Germline V gene data show CDR1 as DFQATT and CDR2 as SNEGSKA (reference sequence). The CDR3 protein is CSARTSGESTDTQYF. CDR3 DNA sequence: TGCAGTGCTCGAACTAGCGGGGAGAGCACAGATACGCAGTATTTT.

This chain joins TRBV20-1 and TRBJ2-2; TRBD1 aligns across 7 bases. Per germline, CDR1 DFQATT and CDR2 SNEGSKA (reference sequence). V lost 6 bases and J lost 1; bases outside the gene matches: 11. The CDR3 is made up of 16 amino acids. This CDR3 is CSASTHGQVNTGELFF. CDR3 DNA: TGCAGTGCCAGCACCCATGGACAGGTGAACACCGGGGAGCTGTTTTTT.

On this clonotype: At one end, the junction sequence differs from germline, possibly due to a read error. The chain joins TRBV6-6 to TRBJ1-2, with D perhaps matching TRBD1 (5 bases). Germline CDR1 reads MNHNY; CDR2 reads SVGAGI (reference sequence). This CDR3 is built from 13 residues. CDR3 DNA: TGTGCCAGCAGAGGGAGGGGCCCACATCTCCAATACTTC. Protein sequence: CASRGRGPHLQYF.

V is TRBV10-3 and J is TRBJ1-1, with TRBD1 matching 7 bases. With V trimmed by 5 bases and J by 1 base, 4 bases remained unmatched. Germline assignment: CDR1 ENHRY and CDR2 SYGVKD. The CDR3 is 14 residues long. The CDR3 nucleotides read TGTGCCATCAGTTCCGGGACAGAGAACACTGAAGCTTTCTTT. Translating gives CAISSGTENTEAFF.

The chain uses TRBV27 and TRBJ2-1, with 10 bases lining up with TRBD1. In germline, CDR1 is MNHEY, CDR2 SMNVEV (reference sequence). The CDR3 length is 15 residues. Trimming at V came to 6 bases and at J to 7 bases, leaving 9 bases not matched to a gene. The CDR3 loop reads CASRPDRGIRNEQFF. Written as DNA, the CDR3 is TGTGCCAGCAGACCGGACAGGGGGATACGGAATGAGCAGTTCTTC.

This chain links TRBV29-1 with TRBJ2-7, with D hard to call. CDR1 is SQVTM and CDR2 is ANQGSEA in the germline V gene. V was shortened by 3 bases and J by 0 bases, with 6 bases between the two germline ends. The CDR3 runs to 12 residues. The CDR3 DNA follows: TGCAGCGTTGAGCAGAGCTCCTACGAGCAGTACTTC. This encodes CSVEQSSYEQYF.

The genes are TRBV7-2 and TRBJ2-5; 11 positions match TRBD1. Germline assignment: CDR1 SGHTA and CDR2 FQGNSA. Unmatched junction bases numbered 5, after V lost 8 bases and J lost 3 bases. The CDR3 covers 14 residues. The CDR3 sequence: CASAKGQGEETQYF. The CDR3 nucleotides read TGTGCCAGCGCGAAGGGACAGGGGGAAGAGACCCAGTACTTC.

This clonotype was detected only a few times. The CDR3 sequence: CSALVWDRNTEAFF. The CDR3 DNA reads as TGCAGCGCCCTGGTGTGGGACAGGAACACTGAAGCTTTCTTT. The gene calls are TRBV29-1 and TRBJ1-1, with 7 bases identical to TRBD1. The CDR3 contains 14 residues. Germline V gene data show CDR1 as SQVTM and CDR2 as ANQGSEA. Germline trimming cut 7 bases from V and 1 base from J; bases unmatched to any gene: 9. The full variable domain, completed using reference TRBV29-1 and TRBJ1-1, is SAVISQKPSRDICQRGTSLTIQCQVDSQVTMMFWYRQQPGQSLTLIATANQGSEATYESGFVIDKFPISRPNLTFSTLTVSNMSPEDSSIYLCSALVWDRNTEAFFGQGTRLTVV.

This clonotype has a count of ten or more. The chain has TRBV20-1 and TRBJ2-1; D is ambiguous. The CDR3 contains 13 residues. Germline CDR1 is DFQATT and CDR2 is SNEGSKA (reference sequence). The germline V and J ends were trimmed by 0 bases and 9 bases, with 12 bases remaining between them. The CDR3 loop is CSARDRRASEQFF. The CDR3 DNA follows: TGCAGTGCTAGAGATCGTAGGGCGAGTGAGCAGTTCTTC.

The chain carries TRBV20-1 and TRBJ1-1; D call uncertain. Germline values: CDR1 DFQATT, CDR2 SNEGSKA (reference sequence). The CDR3 has 13 amino acids. V was trimmed by 4 bases and J by 3 bases, leaving 12 bases between them. Here the CDR3 reads CSAIPTGYTEAFF. Here the CDR3 DNA reads TGCAGTGCTATTCCTACCGGTTACACTGAAGCTTTCTTT.

The V and J genes are TRBV15 and TRBJ2-1, with a possible D match to TRBD2 (5 bases). CDR3 length: 14 residues. The germline V and J ends were trimmed by 4 bases and 7 bases, with 14 bases remaining between them. CDR1 and CDR2 from the germline V gene are LNHNV and YYDKDF (reference sequence). CDR3 sequence: CATSIAKQRNEQFF. CDR3 sequence (DNA): TGTGCCACCAGCATCGCAAAACAGCGGAATGAGCAGTTCTTC.

V is TRBV20-1 and J is TRBJ2-2, with D perhaps matching TRBD1 (6 bases). The V end was cut by 1 base, the J end by 1 base, with 16 bases between. The CDR3 is made up of 17 amino acids. Germline V gives CDR1 DFQATT, CDR2 SNEGSKA (reference sequence). The CDR3 loop is CSARAVKQGRNTGELFF. Here the CDR3 DNA reads TGCAGTGCTAGAGCAGTCAAGCAGGGGAGGAACACCGGGGAGCTGTTTTTT.

The V gene is TRBV20-1, the J gene TRBJ2-1; possible D gene TRBD2, 6 bases. There are 16 residues in the CDR3. V was clipped by 1 base and J by 4 bases, with 17 bases between them. The germline gives CDR1 DFQATT, CDR2 SNEGSKA (reference sequence). CDR3 bases: TGCAGTGCTAGAGCACAGGAGGGACGTAGATACAATGAGCAGTTCTTC. It codes for CSARAQEGRRYNEQFF.

The rearrangement joins TRBV3-1 to TRBJ2-7; D unresolved. This CDR3 region has 15 residues. Trimming cost V 1 base and J 5 bases, with 15 bases left between them. The V gene's germline CDR1 is LGHDT and CDR2 YNNKEL (reference sequence). The CDR3 DNA is TGTGCCAGCAGCCAAGGAGCGAAACTGTTCCACGAGCAGTACTTC. It encodes CASSQGAKLFHEQYF.

Only one count was recorded for this clonotype. The chain employs TRBV6-4 and TRBJ2-2, with D possibly TRBD2 on 6 matching bases. Germline assignment: CDR1 MRHNA and CDR2 SNTAGT. V lost 8 bases and J 0 bases, leaving 10 bases between the germline ends. CDR3 length: 14 amino acids. The CDR3 loop is CASQGTSNTGELFF. CDR3 DNA: TGTGCCAGCCAAGGGACTTCGAACACCGGGGAGCTGTTTTTT.

V usage is TRBV7-2 and J usage is TRBJ2-2; 9 bases map to TRBD1. V was clipped by 4 bases and J by 6 bases; unmatched bases: 6. CDR1 is SGHTA and CDR2 is FQGNSA in the germline V gene. This CDR3 contains 15 residues. CDR3 DNA: TGTGCCAGCAGCTGGGGACAGGGTTTCCCCGGGGAGCTGTTTTTT. It encodes CASSWGQGFPGELFF.

This clonotype came up a few times. The genes are TRBV29-1 and TRBJ2-5; D gene uncertain. The V gene's germline CDR1 is SQVTM and CDR2 ANQGSEA. Trimming removed 8 bases at V and 2 bases at J, with 12 bases between. This CDR3 comprises 12 residues. CDR3 loop: CSPFPGQETQYF. CDR3 sequence (DNA): TGCAGCCCCTTCCCCGGACAAGAGACCCAGTACTTC. Full variable domain (missing parts from reference TRBV29-1 and TRBJ2-5): SAVISQKPSRDICQRGTSLTIQCQVDSQVTMMFWYRQQPGQSLTLIATANQGSEATYESGFVIDKFPISRPNLTFSTLTVSNMSPEDSSIYLCSPFPGQETQYFGPGTRLLVL.

V and J are TRBV20-1 and TRBJ2-3, with 7 bases that match TRBD2. J lost 6 bases, V lost 6 bases, and 9 bases had no gene match. CDR3 length: 13 amino acids. Germline V CDR1 and CDR2: DFQATT, SNEGSKA (reference sequence). In DNA, the CDR3 is TGCAGTGCCAACCGGGTGGGGGGGGATACGCAGTATTTT. Protein sequence: CSANRVGGDTQYF.

This clonotype was observed at least ten times. The V and J genes are TRBV24-1 and TRBJ2-3; TRBD2 is a possible D gene (6 bases). The CDR3 totals 16 residues. V was trimmed by 0 bases and J by 3 bases, leaving 12 bases between them. Germline CDR1 and CDR2: KGHDR and SFDVKD. CDR3: CATSDLEFGGTDTQYF. The CDR3 DNA is TGTGCCACCAGTGATTTGGAGTTCGGGGGAACAGATACGCAGTATTTT.

The DNA of the CDR3 is TGTGCCAGCAGCTTCCGACAGGGATCCGACGAGCAGTACTTC. It encodes CASSFRQGSDEQYF. The V call is TRBV7-8, the J call TRBJ2-7; TRBD1 matches at 7 bases. Germline CDR1 and CDR2: SGHVS and FQNEAQ. Germline trimming cut 3 bases from V and 5 bases from J; bases unmatched to any gene: 7. The CDR3 consists of 14 residues.

The chain uses TRBV12-3 or TRBV12-4 and TRBJ1-2; no firm D call. The CDR3 extends over 13 amino acids. Trimming stripped 5 bases from V and 4 bases from J, with 11 bases between. The CDR3 bases are TGTGCCAGCAGTCGGAACGACGGCTATGGCTACACCTTC. Translated: CASSRNDGYGYTF.

V usage is TRBV10-3 and J usage is TRBJ2-7; 8 bases line up with TRBD1. The ends lost 6 bases at V and 2 bases at J; junction bases unmatched: 9. Germline assignment: CDR1 ENHRY and CDR2 SYGVKD. This CDR3 has 15 amino acids. CDR3 DNA sequence: TGTGCCATCAGCTCCGGGACAGGCGCAACCTACGAGCAGTACTTC. Encoded protein: CAISSGTGATYEQYF.

The table lists this clonotype with a few counts. The V and J genes are TRBV12-3 or TRBV12-4 and TRBJ2-3, with a possible D match to TRBD1 (5 bases). The CDR3 covers 16 residues. V gave up 0 bases and J gave up 0 bases, with 10 bases separating them. CDR3 nucleotides: TGTGCCAGCAGTTTAGCAGGGGTCTCTAGCACAGATACGCAGTATTTT. This encodes CASSLAGVSSTDTQYF.